These 8 T cell receptor beta chains share one sample of origin, sequenced in a study of blood T cells in healthy people across ages. Through a sample-barcoded 5' primer and a J-beta primer mix, a second PCR was run for roughly 6 to 11 cycles. TCRdb reprocessed the 5' RACE reads via MiXCR and lists one record per CDR3 protein. The sample shows some 1 million distinct CDR3 sequences, over 35% of them seen only once. Source material: blood. The receptors stem from a woman aged 60-70 years in good health.

This chain connects TRBV7-3 to TRBJ2-1, with unresolved D. Trimming removed 4 bases at V and 6 bases at J, with 13 bases between. The CDR3 extends over 14 amino acids. CDR1 and CDR2 (germline): SGHTA, FQGTGA. The CDR3 loop reads CASSSGSSLNEQFF. The CDR3 DNA follows: TGTGCCAGCAGCTCCGGGTCATCACTCAATGAGCAGTTCTTC.

This clonotype appeared a few times. The chain couples TRBV7-9 to TRBJ2-4; D remains ambiguous. Trimming stripped 2 bases from V and 0 bases from J, with 5 bases between. CDR3 size: 14 residues. Germline assignment: CDR1 SEHNR and CDR2 FQNEAQ (reference sequence). As DNA, the CDR3 is TGTGCCAGCAGCTTACAGCTAGCCAAAAACATTCAGTACTTC. Amino acid sequence: CASSLQLAKNIQYF. Full variable domain (remainder filled in from reference TRBV7-9 and TRBJ2-4): DTGVSQNPRHKITKRGQNVTFRCDPISEHNRLYWYRQTLGQGPEFLTYFQNEAQLEKSRLLSDRFSAERPKGSFSTLEIQRTEQGDSAMYLCASSLQLAKNIQYFGAGTRLSVL.

The rearrangement links TRBV29-1 to TRBJ1-1; D call uncertain. Trimming removed 0 bases at V and 7 bases at J, with 12 bases between. The CDR3 runs to 13 residues. Germline V lookup: CDR1 SQVTM, CDR2 ANQGSEA. CDR3 nucleotide sequence: TGCAGCGTTGAAGATCTGCTTGCGGATGAAGCTTTCTTT. It yields the protein CSVEDLLADEAFF.

The rearrangement links TRBV11-2 to TRBJ2-7; D is perhaps TRBD1 (5 bases). The CDR3 is made up of 13 amino acids. The germline V gene encodes CDR1 SGHAT and CDR2 FQNNGV. Between the trimmed V and J ends, which lost 4 bases and 2 bases, there was a span of 9 bases. The CDR3 DNA reads as TGTGCCAGCAGCTCTTACAGGACCTACGAGCAGTACTTC. Translation: CASSSYRTYEQYF.

To note about this clonotype: Being one base from a much bigger clone, this may be a read error. The rearrangement joins TRBV20-1 to TRBJ2-7; 8 bases agree with TRBD2. This CDR3 contains 16 residues. CDR1 and CDR2 (germline): DFQATT, SNEGSKA (reference sequence). The V and J ends lost 5 bases and 7 bases, in that order; junction bases with no gene match: 19. For the CDR3, the DNA is TGCAGTGCTCCCCCCCCGGGGCGGGGGGAAAGCAATGAGCAGTACTTC. This encodes CSAPPPGRGESNEQYF.

This clonotype was seen a few times. CDR3 coding DNA: TGTGCCAGCAGCGTAGTCGAGAGAGGAAAGACCCAGTACTTC. Protein: CASSVVERGKTQYF. The J gene is TRBJ2-7, the V gene TRBV9; D is ambiguous. The end of the DNA is better explained by TRBJ2-5, so the J call may be wrong. Looked up from germline, CDR1 is SGDLS and CDR2 is YYNGEE. This CDR3 spans 14 amino acids.

The V gene is TRBV18, the J gene TRBJ1-2, with D uncertain. The CDR3 runs 13 residues. The V gene lost 3 bases and the J gene lost 8 bases, with 13 bases spanning the gap. Germline assignment: CDR1 KGHSH and CDR2 LQKENI. CDR3 loop: CASSPQVGGGYTF. DNA for the CDR3: TGTGCCAGCTCACCCCAGGTCGGTGGCGGCTACACCTTC.

With respect to this clonotype: Since a much larger clone is just one base distant, this may be a read error. CDR3 protein: CAISQAVGTGETQYF. In DNA form, the CDR3 reads TGTGCCATCAGCCAAGCTGTCGGGACGGGCGAGACCCAGTACTTC. This chain joins TRBV4-2 and TRBJ2-5; perhaps D is TRBD1 or TRBD2 (5 bases each). Germline V gene lookup returns CDR1 LGHNA and CDR2 YNFKEQ. The CDR3 length is 15 residues.